This TCR beta chain was found in a study of CD8+ T cells in alopecia areata. The wider study: Patients received oral tofacitinib, 5 to 10 mg twice daily, for moderate-to-severe alopecia areata.

This CDR3 has 11 amino acids. V dropped 2 bases and J dropped 4 bases, with 3 bases sitting between them. Germline assignment: CDR1 SNHLY and CDR2 FYNNEI. Indicated treatment: oral pan-JAK inhibitor, 5-10 mg twice daily. From PBMCs, CD4+ and CD8+ T cells were sorted. RNA, once extracted, was reverse transcribed into cDNA for use as the sequencing template. Libraries were prepared by immunoSEQ multiplex PCR; TCRdb keeps only in-frame clonotypes and omits some of them. The data show about 150,000 clones, with 65% seen just once and 0.7% to 1% held by the top ten. As concerns this clone: Its antigen remains unknown.

General study points: Significant decreases in scalp clonality and expanded CD8+ clones followed tofacitinib treatment.

The sequence came from a human donor with alopecia areata. V is TRBV2 and J is TRBJ2-7; no reliable D call. The sample in question was CD4+ T cells sorted from blood, obtained at week 4, from a patient treated with tofacitinib. The CDR3 DNA reads as TGTGCCAGCAGTGAATTATACGAGCAGTACTTC. This codes for CASSELYEQYF.